This T cell receptor beta chain was profiled in a study of naive and memory T cell subsets (dated 2017 in TCRdb). General notes on the study: Sorted naive and memory T cell subsets from peripheral blood were analyzed in the study using a UMI-based, open-source pipeline for TCR alpha and beta sequencing. The functional CMV T cell responses agreed completely with IgG serology results. RNA was DNase-treated and reverse transcribed with TCR constant-region primers, mostly using SuperScript III.

This clonotype showed up just a few times. The antigen it recognizes is unknown. No base quality information exists; no much larger clone differs at one position. General findings and caveats noted by the study authors: RNA-based TCR counts may be influenced by expression changes linked to T cell activation and differentiation. A few larger clonotypes were found in naive repertoires, especially CD8, and these larger clonotypes were possibly memory cells re-expressing CD45RA. Once error correction was done, more than 90% of naive TCR sequences showed up just once, which made the naive abundance distributions much steeper than those of the memory subsets. The repertoire findings for the naive and memory subsets could not be validated, as no ground truth was available. Gini index rose and Shannon and inverse Simpson diversity fell from naive through CM, EM and EMRA in both CD4 and CD8 cells. Each clonotype was defined as a single alpha or beta chain sequence rather than as a paired alpha/beta receptor. TCR abundance followed a power law with an exponent that was different for naive and memory subsets but consistent across the three individuals.

TCR alpha and beta chain libraries were amplified separately from the second PCR step onward. To determine each donor's CMV status, fresh PBMCs were stimulated overnight with CMV viral lysate, and IFNgamma production from CD4+ T cells was then assessed. Using Miltenyi beads, CD4 T cells were first positively selected, and CD8 T cells were then positively selected from the CD4-negative fraction. Cells were stained for CD3, CD4, CD8, CD45RA, CD27 and a live/dead dye and were sorted on a BD Aria II into four subsets based on CD45RA and CD27. Three healthy volunteers provided blood, and each donor's sample was split into CD4 and CD8 T cells and then further divided into four differentiation subsets. About 130 ml of peripheral blood was collected from each donor, and PBMC were isolated by Ficoll-Paque PLUS density-gradient centrifugation. Sorted cells were lysed in RLT buffer, after which RNA was extracted using a Qiagen RNeasy kit and stored at -80 degrees C.

Libraries were made using UMI-ligation and nested PCR. The beta constant-region primer consisted of an equimolar mixture of two oligonucleotides that together covered TRBC1 and TRBC2. The ligated cDNA went through four rounds of PCR with nested alpha and beta constant-region primers together with the SP2 primer. T4 RNA ligase 1 ligated a single-stranded oligonucleotide carrying the SP2 primer and a 12-nucleotide UMI to the cDNA 3' end. Incubation of the ligation reaction was carried out at 16 degrees C for about 20-25 hours. PCR2 was typically performed as a SYBR Green qPCR and was stopped at a predetermined threshold so that over-amplification was prevented. All purifications after the first were performed with Agencourt AMPure XP magnetic beads. Libraries were quantified by Qubit and checked on a TapeStation, where a main peak was expected near 650 bp. Pooled libraries were sequenced on an Illumina MiSeq using v2 2x251 paired-end kits, and typically about 0.9-2 million reads were obtained per sample. Each sample was pooled at 4 nM, and roughly 5-7.5% PhiX was included to help cluster recognition. The paper's processing steps were these. V and J genes were assigned to Demultiplexor-processed FASTQ reads by Decombinator through tag matching, with a single base-pair mismatch being allowed. Collapsinator relied on UMIs to fix sequencing errors as well as frequency errors caused by PCR heterogeneity. CDR3Translator translated TCRs and extracted CDR3s from the conserved cysteine to the FGXG phenylalanine, flagging non-productive sequences. Gini, Shannon entropy and inverse Simpson indices were computed after subsampling the repertoires to the same number of UMI-defined TCRs. Power-law fits to clonotype abundance distributions were performed by maximum likelihood within the linear range. For one naive CD8 sample, the pipeline and MIGEC produced similar UMI counts, unique TCR numbers and clonal distributions. One analysis removed from the naive repertoire any naive TCRs that were also found in any memory subset from the same donor. The repertoires were searched for 5,500 to 8,000 CMV-associated CDR3 sequences that had been compiled from VDJdb and a published dataset. TCRdb itself trimmed the public reads at Q25 with fastp, ran MiXCR and retained productive beta chains. Every CDR3 protein is listed once, alongside the most common genes and DNA of its rows. Here the V and J calls rest on TCRdb's processing, not on the authors' analysis. For this sample there are approximately 140,000 distinct CDR3 sequences; about a fifth appear just once. The ten largest account for around 0.63% of the sample.

The sequenced sample consisted of naive CD8+ T cells from blood. What this sample's cell subset or site label stands for: naive T cells, CD45RA high CD27+. This clonotype was obtained from a human donor in good health.

The DNA reads TGTGCCAGCAGTTTATATTCCTCCAGCGAAGAGACCCAGTACTTC. Its translation is CASSLYSSSEETQYF. The chain uses TRBV28 and TRBJ2-5; the D gene is unclear. Based on the germline V gene, the CDR1 and CDR2 sequences are MDHEN and SYDVKM. Cut back by 1 base and 3 bases, the V and J ends lie 12 bases apart. Spanning cysteine to phenylalanine, the CDR3 consists of 15 amino acids. Of all the DNA, just the CDR3 is kept, 45 bases in frame from base 1.